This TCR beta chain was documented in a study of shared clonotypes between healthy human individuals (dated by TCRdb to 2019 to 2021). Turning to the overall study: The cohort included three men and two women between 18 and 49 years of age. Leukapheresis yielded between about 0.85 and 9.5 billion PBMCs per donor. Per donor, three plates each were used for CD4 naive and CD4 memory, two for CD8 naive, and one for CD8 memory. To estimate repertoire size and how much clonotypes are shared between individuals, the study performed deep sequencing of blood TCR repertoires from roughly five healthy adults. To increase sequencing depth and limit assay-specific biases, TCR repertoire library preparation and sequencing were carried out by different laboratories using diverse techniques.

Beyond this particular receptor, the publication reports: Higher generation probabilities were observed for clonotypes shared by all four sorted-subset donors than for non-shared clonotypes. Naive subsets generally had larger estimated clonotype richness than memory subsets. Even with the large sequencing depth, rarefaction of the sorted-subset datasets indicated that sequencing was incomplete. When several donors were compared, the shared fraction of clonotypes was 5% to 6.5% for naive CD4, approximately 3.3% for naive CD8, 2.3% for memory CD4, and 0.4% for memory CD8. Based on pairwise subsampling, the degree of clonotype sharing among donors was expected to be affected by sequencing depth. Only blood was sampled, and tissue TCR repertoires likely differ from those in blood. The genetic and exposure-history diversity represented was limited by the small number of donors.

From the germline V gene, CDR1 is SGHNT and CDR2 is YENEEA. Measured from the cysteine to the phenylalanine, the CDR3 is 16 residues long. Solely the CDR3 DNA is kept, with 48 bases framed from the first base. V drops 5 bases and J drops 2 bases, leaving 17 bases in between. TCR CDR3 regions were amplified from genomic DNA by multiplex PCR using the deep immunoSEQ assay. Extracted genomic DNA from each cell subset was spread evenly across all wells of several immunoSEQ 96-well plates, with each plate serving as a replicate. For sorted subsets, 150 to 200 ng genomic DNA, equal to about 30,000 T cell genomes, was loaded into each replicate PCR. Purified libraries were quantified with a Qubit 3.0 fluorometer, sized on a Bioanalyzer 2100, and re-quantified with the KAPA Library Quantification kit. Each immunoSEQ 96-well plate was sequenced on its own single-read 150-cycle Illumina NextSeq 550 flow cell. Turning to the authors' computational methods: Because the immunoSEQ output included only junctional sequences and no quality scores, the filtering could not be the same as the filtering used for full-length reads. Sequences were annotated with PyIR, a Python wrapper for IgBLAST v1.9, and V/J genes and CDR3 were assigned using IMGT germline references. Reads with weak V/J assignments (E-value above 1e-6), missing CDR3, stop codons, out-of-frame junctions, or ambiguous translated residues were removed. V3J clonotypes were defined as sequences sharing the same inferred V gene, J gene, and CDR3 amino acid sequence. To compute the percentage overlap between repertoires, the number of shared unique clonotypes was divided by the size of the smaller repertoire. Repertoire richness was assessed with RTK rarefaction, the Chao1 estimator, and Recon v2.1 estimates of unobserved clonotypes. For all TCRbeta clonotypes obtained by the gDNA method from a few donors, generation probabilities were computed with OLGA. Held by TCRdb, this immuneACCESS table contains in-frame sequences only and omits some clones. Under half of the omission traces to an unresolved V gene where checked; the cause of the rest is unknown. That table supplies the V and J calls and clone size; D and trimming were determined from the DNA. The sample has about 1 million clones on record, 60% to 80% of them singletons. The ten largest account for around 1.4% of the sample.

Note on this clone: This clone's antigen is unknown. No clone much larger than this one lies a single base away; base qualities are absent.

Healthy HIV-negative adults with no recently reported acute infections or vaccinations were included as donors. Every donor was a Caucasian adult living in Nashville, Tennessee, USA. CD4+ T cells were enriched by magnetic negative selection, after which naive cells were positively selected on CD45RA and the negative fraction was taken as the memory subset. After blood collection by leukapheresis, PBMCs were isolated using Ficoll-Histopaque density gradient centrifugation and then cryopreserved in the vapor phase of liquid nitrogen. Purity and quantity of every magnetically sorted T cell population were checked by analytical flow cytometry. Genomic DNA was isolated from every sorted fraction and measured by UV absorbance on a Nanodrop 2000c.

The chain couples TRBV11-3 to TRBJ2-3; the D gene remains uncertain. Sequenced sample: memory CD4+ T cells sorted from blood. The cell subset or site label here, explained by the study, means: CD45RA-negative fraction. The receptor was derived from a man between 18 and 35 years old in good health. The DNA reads TGTGCCAGCAGCCTCACATTTACTGGGGACACAGATACGCAGTATTTT. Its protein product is CASSLTFTGDTDTQYF.